Many counts were recorded for the clone carrying this T cell receptor (beta chain). The sample comes from a study of T cells in Graves' hyperthyroidism and ophthalmopathy. The length of the CDR3 is 15 residues. The junction had 5 bases not matched to a gene; V was cut back by 3 bases and J by 6 bases. Authors of the study amplified TCR beta CDR3 regions from RNA transcripts. TCR CDR3 regions were first amplified by RT-PCR with HTBI primers. TCRdb re-derived calls from the multiplex PCR reads in MiXCR, one entry per CDR3 protein. In the table there are roughly 350,000 distinct CDR3 sequences, roughly an eighth of which are singletons.

The sequence came from a woman aged 35 to 49 with Graves' ophthalmopathy. Sequenced: blood. The chain combines TRBV12-3 or TRBV12-4 with TRBJ1-4; 9 bases agree with TRBD1. The CDR3 loop is CASSLRDRVHEKLFF. The CDR3 DNA reads TGTGCCAGCAGTTTGCGGGACAGGGTTCATGAAAAACTGTTTTTT.